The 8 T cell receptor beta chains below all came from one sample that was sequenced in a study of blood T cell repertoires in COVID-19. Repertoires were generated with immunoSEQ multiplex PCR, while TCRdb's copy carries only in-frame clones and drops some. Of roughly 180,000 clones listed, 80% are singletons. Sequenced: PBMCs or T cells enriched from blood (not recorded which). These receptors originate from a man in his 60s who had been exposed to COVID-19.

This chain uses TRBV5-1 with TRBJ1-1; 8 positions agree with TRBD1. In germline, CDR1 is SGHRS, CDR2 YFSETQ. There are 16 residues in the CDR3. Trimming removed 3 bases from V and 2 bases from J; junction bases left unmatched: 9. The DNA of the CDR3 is TGCGCCAGCAGCTACGGCAACAGGGGGGGCAACACTGAAGCTTTCTTT. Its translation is CASSYGNRGGNTEAFF.

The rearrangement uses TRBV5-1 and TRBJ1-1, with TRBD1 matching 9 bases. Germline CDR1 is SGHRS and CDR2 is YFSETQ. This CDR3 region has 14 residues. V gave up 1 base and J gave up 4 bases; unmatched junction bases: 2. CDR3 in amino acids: CASSLSGQGTEAFF. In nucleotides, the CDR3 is TGCGCCAGCAGCTTGTCGGGACAGGGCACTGAAGCTTTCTTT. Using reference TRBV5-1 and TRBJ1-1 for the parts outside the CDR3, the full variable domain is KAGVTQTPRYLIKTRGQQVTLSCSPISGHRSVSWYQQTPGQGLQFLFEYFSETQRNKGNFPGRFSGRQFSNSRSEMNVSTLELGDSALYLCASSLSGQGTEAFFGQGTRLTVV.

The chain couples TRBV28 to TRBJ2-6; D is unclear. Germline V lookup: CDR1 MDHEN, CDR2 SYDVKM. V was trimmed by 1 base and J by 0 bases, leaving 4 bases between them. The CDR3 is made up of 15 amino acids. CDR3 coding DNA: TGTGCCAGCAGTTTATCCCTCTCTGGGGCCAACGTCCTGACTTTC. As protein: CASSLSLSGANVLTF.

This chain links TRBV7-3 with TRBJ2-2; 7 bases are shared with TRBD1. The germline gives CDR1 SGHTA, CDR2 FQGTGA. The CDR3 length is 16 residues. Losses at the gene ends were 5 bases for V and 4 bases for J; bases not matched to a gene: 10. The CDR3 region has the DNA TGTGCCAGCAGCCCACCCGGGACAGAGGGCACCGGGGAGCTGTTTTTT. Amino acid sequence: CASSPPGTEGTGELFF.

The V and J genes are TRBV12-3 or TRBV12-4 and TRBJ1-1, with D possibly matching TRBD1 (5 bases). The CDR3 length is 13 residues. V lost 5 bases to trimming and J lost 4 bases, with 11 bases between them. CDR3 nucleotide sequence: TGTGCCAGCAGTACCACCGGGGGCACTGAAGCTTTCTTT. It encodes CASSTTGGTEAFF.

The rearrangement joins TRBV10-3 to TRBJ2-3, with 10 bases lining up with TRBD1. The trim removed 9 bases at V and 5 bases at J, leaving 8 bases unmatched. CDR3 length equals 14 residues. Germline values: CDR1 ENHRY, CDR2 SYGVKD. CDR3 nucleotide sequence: TGTGCCATTAGACCGGGACAGGGGAAAGATACGCAGTATTTT. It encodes CAIRPGQGKDTQYF.

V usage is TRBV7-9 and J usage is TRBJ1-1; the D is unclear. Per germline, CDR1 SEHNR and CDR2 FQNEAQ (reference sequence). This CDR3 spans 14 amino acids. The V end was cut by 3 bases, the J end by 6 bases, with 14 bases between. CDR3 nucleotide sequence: TGTGCCAGCAGCTTCGATTCCCCGGTGGCTGAAGCTTTCTTT. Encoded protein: CASSFDSPVAEAFF. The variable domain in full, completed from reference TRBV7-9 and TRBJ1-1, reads DTGVSQNPRHKITKRGQNVTFRCDPISEHNRLYWYRQTLGQGPEFLTYFQNEAQLEKSRLLSDRFSAERPKGSFSTLEIQRTEQGDSAMYLCASSFDSPVAEAFFGQGTRLTVV.

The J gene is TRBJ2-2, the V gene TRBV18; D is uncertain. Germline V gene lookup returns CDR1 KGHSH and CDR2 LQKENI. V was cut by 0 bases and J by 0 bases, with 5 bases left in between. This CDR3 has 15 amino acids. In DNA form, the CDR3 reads TGTGCCAGCTCACCACCGAGAACGAACACCGGGGAGCTGTTTTTT. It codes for CASSPPRTNTGELFF. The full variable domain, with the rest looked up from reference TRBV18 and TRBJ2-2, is NAGVMQNPRHLVRRRGQEARLRCSPMKGHSHVYWYRQLPEEGLKFMVYLQKENIIDESGMPKERFSAEFPKEGPSILRIQQVVRGDSAAYFCASSPPRTNTGELFFGEGSRLTVL.